These 12 T cell receptor beta chains were all obtained from the same sample, sequenced in a study of T cells in Graves' hyperthyroidism and ophthalmopathy. The TCR beta CDR3 regions underwent amplification using RNA transcripts as the source. A set of HTBI primers served as the primers for a first-round RT-PCR of the TCR CDR3. MiXCR, run by TCRdb on the multiplex PCR reads, gives a single entry per CDR3 protein. The table shows hundreds of thousands of distinct CDR3 sequences, with approximately 40% occurring only once. Sample: blood. The receptors were gathered from a man aged 18 to 30 with Graves' hyperthyroidism.

This chain links TRBV10-3 with TRBJ1-2; 8 bases agree with TRBD1. From germline, CDR1 is ENHRY and CDR2 SYGVKD. V dropped 5 bases and J dropped 8; count of bases not matched to a gene: 13. The CDR3 extends over 15 amino acids. CDR3 loop: CAISPKGQALLGYTF. Written as DNA, the CDR3 is TGTGCCATCAGTCCGAAGGGACAGGCGTTACTAGGCTACACCTTC.

The J gene is TRBJ1-3, the V gene TRBV9; TRBD1 aligns across 7 bases. The CDR3 has 16 residues. V was pared by 4 bases and J by 0 bases, with 7 bases of the junction left unmatched. Germline lookup yields CDR1 SGDLS and CDR2 YYNGEE. The CDR3 DNA reads as TGTGCCAGCAGCCCTCGACAGGGTTTCTCTGGAAACACCATATATTTT. It yields the protein CASSPRQGFSGNTIYF.

The rearrangement uses TRBV19 and TRBJ2-2, with TRBD1 matching over 9 bases. The germline CDR1 and CDR2 sequences are LNHDA and SQIVND (reference sequence). This CDR3 has 16 amino acids. V lost 4 bases and J lost 5; bases outside the gene matches: 8. CDR3 coding DNA: TGTGCCAGTAGTACCACAGGGGGCGCGGGGACCGGGGAGCTGTTTTTT. Protein product: CASSTTGGAGTGELFF.

In its sample, this clonotype was seen a few times. V and J are TRBV28 and TRBJ2-2, with no clear D. The CDR3 covers 14 residues. Germline V CDR1 and CDR2: MDHEN, SYDVKM. The V and J ends lost 6 bases and 5 bases respectively, with 13 bases between them. The DNA of the CDR3 is TGTGCCAGCAGACGGGCGTCTTCGACCGGGGAGCTGTTTTTT. Translated, it gives CASRRASSTGELFF.

This clonotype was detected ten times or more. CDR3 region: CASSQDIAGNGNTIYF. The CDR3 nucleotides are TGCGCCAGCAGCCAAGATATCGCAGGGAATGGAAACACCATATATTTT. The chain employs TRBV5-1 and TRBJ1-3; TRBD1 is a possible D gene (5 bases). Trimming pared 4 bases from V and 3 bases from J, leaving 17 bases between. The length of the CDR3 is 16 residues. The germline CDR1 and CDR2 sequences are SGHRS and YFSETQ. Drawing the rest from reference TRBV5-1 and TRBJ1-3, the complete variable domain is KAGVTQTPRYLIKTRGQQVTLSCSPISGHRSVSWYQQTPGQGLQFLFEYFSETQRNKGNFPGRFSGRQFSNSRSEMNVSTLELGDSALYLCASSQDIAGNGNTIYFGEGSWLTVV.

A few counts support this clonotype. DNA of the CDR3: TGCAGCGTTGAAGATCCGGGGGGGCCAAGTGAAAAACTGTTTTTT. Translated: CSVEDPGGPSEKLFF. The rearrangement links TRBV29-1 to TRBJ1-4; the D gene is possibly TRBD1 (6 bases). The germline gives CDR1 SQVTM, CDR2 ANQGSEA. CDR3 size: 15 residues. V lost 0 bases, J lost 7 bases, and 15 bases lay in between.

The rearrangement joins TRBV2 to TRBJ1-2; TRBD1 might be the D (6 bases). From germline, CDR1 is SNHLY and CDR2 FYNNEI. V was clipped by 10 bases and J by 3 bases, with 18 bases between them. The CDR3 is made up of 14 amino acids. CDR3 nucleotide sequence: TGTGCCACCAAGGGGCAGGGGCGGCACTATGGCTACACCTTC. Translated: CATKGQGRHYGYTF.

This clonotype appeared a few times. The chain links TRBV6-5 to TRBJ2-7; a weak D match, TRBD2 (5 bases). The ends were cut back, 8 bases at V and 3 bases at J, with 11 bases in the middle. The CDR3 consists of 12 residues. From germline, CDR1 is MNHEY and CDR2 SVGAGI. In nucleotides, the CDR3 is TGTGCCAGCGCGATTCGGGGCTACGAGCAGTACTTC. Its protein is CASAIRGYEQYF.

The chain uses TRBV2 and TRBJ1-2; 9 nucleotides agree with TRBD1. The CDR3 is made up of 15 amino acids. Looked up from germline, CDR1 is SNHLY and CDR2 is FYNNEI. Trimming cost V 8 bases and J 3 bases; bases outside gene matches: 10. DNA for the CDR3: TGTGCCAGCTTGGGTACAGGGGGCGCATACTATGGCTACACCTTC. It codes for CASLGTGGAYYGYTF.

This clonotype was counted a few times. The chain links TRBV7-9 to TRBJ2-5; 9 positions match TRBD2. CDR3 length equals 16 residues. Germline values: CDR1 SEHNR, CDR2 FQNEAQ (reference sequence). With 5 bases clipped from V and 0 bases from J, the junction kept 7 bases outside the gene matches. The CDR3 nucleotides read TGTGCCAGCAGCCAAAGCCTAGCGGGGTACCAAGAGACCCAGTACTTC. It translates to CASSQSLAGYQETQYF.

The chain joins TRBV19 to TRBJ2-3; no firm D call. This CDR3 is built from 11 residues. V was clipped by 10 bases and J by 2 bases, with 7 bases between them. Germline V lookup: CDR1 LNHDA, CDR2 SQIVND (reference sequence). The CDR3 loop reads CATSSTDTQYF. The DNA for the CDR3 is TGTGCCACTTCCTCCACAGATACGCAGTATTTT.

This clonotype appeared many times. The chain carries TRBV2 and TRBJ1-1; 9 nucleotides align to TRBD1. The CDR3 totals 14 residues. With V trimmed by 7 bases and J by 4 bases, 7 bases remained unmatched. Germline V gene lookup returns CDR1 SNHLY and CDR2 FYNNEI. Here the CDR3 DNA reads TGTGCCAGCACCGGAGGGGACAGGGTCACTGAAGCTTTCTTT. It is translated as CASTGGDRVTEAFF.